This T cell receptor beta chain was captured by sequencing in a study of T cells after yellow fever vaccination. The study's findings and limits: Highly abundant clonotypes carried over from the bulk population could end up in FACS-sorted repertoires as contaminants.

One entry per CDR3 protein, called by TCRdb with MiXCR from the 5' RACE reads. The profile shows about 10,000 distinct CDR3 sequences, under 5.5% of them singletons. CDR3 length: 15 residues. The trim removed 4 bases at V and 0 bases at J, leaving 5 bases unmatched. CDR1 is SGHRS, CDR2 YFSETQ, per germline. By frequency in the sample, this clonotype is medium-sized (0.01 to 0.1%). V usage is TRBV5-1 and J usage is TRBJ2-3, with 7 nucleotides matching TRBD1. The source is a man in his late teens or twenties who received the YFV17D yellow fever vaccine. This specimen consisted of PBMCs, either bulk or a sorted T-cell subset (CD4+, CD8+, memory, or dextramer-sorted; not recorded which), obtained around 14 days after the first yellow fever vaccination. The CDR3 DNA follows: TGCGCCAGCAGCCTGGGACAGTCCAGCACAGATACGCAGTATTTT. Its translation is CASSLGQSSTDTQYF.